Presented here are 28 T cell receptor beta chains from one specimen sequenced in a study of CD8 T cells in Susac syndrome. Reverse transcription of 0.5 to 1 ug RNA was performed with random hexamers. TCRdb independently ran MiXCR on the immunoSEQ multiplex PCR reads; one entry per CDR3 protein. The sample lists fewer than 300,000 distinct CDR3 sequences, about 88% seen once, with over 0.095% in the top ten. Sequenced material: CD8+ T cells from PBMCs. Receptors originate from a human donor with multiple sclerosis.

The chain recombines TRBV6-5 with TRBJ2-5, with D perhaps matching TRBD2 (7 bases). This CDR3 is built from 15 residues. The V end lost 2 bases, the J end lost 6 bases, and 16 bases lay between the germline ends. Germline CDR1 MNHEY, CDR2 SVGAGI. CDR3: CASSYGRGEMKTQYF. The CDR3 nucleotides are TGTGCCAGCAGTTACGGGAGGGGGGAGATGAAGACCCAGTACTTC.

This rearrangement joins TRBV6-5 to TRBJ2-3; 9 nucleotides align to TRBD2. The CDR3 has 16 amino acids. After removal of 6 bases from V and 4 bases from J, the junction contained 11 bases not matched to a gene. The germline V gene has CDR1 MNHEY and CDR2 SVGAGI. Written as DNA, the CDR3 is TGTGCCAGCAGATACGGGATTAGCGGGAGATCAGATACGCAGTATTTT. This translates into CASRYGISGRSDTQYF.

This chain links TRBV29-1 with TRBJ2-1, with a tentative D call TRBD1 (5 bases). The V end was cut by 0 bases, the J end by 5 bases, with 17 bases between. This CDR3 region has 16 residues. Germline V CDR1 and CDR2: SQVTM, ANQGSEA. The CDR3 sequence: CSVEDLTGRSHNEQFF. CDR3 nucleotides: TGCAGCGTTGAAGATCTTACAGGCCGGTCCCACAATGAGCAGTTCTTC.

This chain joins TRBV12-3 or TRBV12-4 and TRBJ2-7, with D possibly TRBD2 on 7 matching bases. Deletions cut 5 bases from V and 2 bases from J, with 25 bases between. CDR3 length: 18 residues. This CDR3 reads CASSKSSSGGELPYEQYF. The DNA for the CDR3 is TGTGCCAGCAGTAAATCGTCGTCGGGGGGCGAACTCCCCTACGAGCAGTACTTC.

Only one count was recorded for this clonotype. V is TRBV9 and J is TRBJ2-2, with 8 bases lining up with TRBD1. The CDR3 has 15 amino acids. Germline CDR1 is SGDLS and CDR2 is YYNGEE. Trimming removed 5 bases from V and 3 bases from J; junction bases left unmatched: 6. CDR3 amino acids: CASSEQGAHTGELFF. The CDR3 nucleotides are TGTGCCAGCAGTGAGCAGGGGGCCCACACCGGGGAGCTGTTTTTT.

The chain has TRBV4-1 and TRBJ2-1; D gene uncertain. V lost 8 bases to trimming and J lost 5 bases, with 16 bases between them. This CDR3 contains 14 residues. Germline V gives CDR1 MGHRA, CDR2 YSYEKL. CDR3 residues: CASSIPGRDNEQFF. Here the CDR3 DNA reads TGCGCCAGCTCTATTCCCGGCAGAGACAATGAGCAGTTCTTC.

This clonotype has a single count. This chain joins TRBV15 and TRBJ1-5; D call uncertain. The CDR3 is made up of 11 amino acids. V was pared by 1 base and J by 11 bases, with 6 bases between. Germline V gene data show CDR1 as LNHNV and CDR2 as YYDKDF (reference sequence). For the CDR3, the DNA is TGTGCCACCAGCAGAGGGAGAACCCAGCATTTT. It yields the protein CATSRGRTQHF.

The chain employs TRBV2 and TRBJ1-1; tentative D call: TRBD1 (5 bases). There are 12 residues in the CDR3. Trimming removed 11 bases at V and 7 bases at J, with 17 bases between. The germline gives CDR1 SNHLY, CDR2 FYNNEI. As DNA, the CDR3 is TGTGCCGACCGGGACTCGGAGATTGAAGCTTTCTTT. Translating it yields CADRDSEIEAFF.

The chain is built from TRBV27 and TRBJ2-7, with D perhaps TRBD2 (5 bases). Germline V gene sequence: CDR1 MNHEY, CDR2 SMNVEV (reference sequence). The CDR3 runs to 14 residues. V gave up 8 bases and J gave up 2 bases, with 16 bases separating them. The CDR3 bases are TGTGCCAGCCTCCCTCACGGGAATACCTACGAGCAGTACTTC. Translation: CASLPHGNTYEQYF.

V gene TRBV23-1 combines with J gene TRBJ1-1, with D possibly TRBD1 on 6 matching bases. TRBV23-1 is labeled an ORF, and its function is uncertain. There are 12 residues in the CDR3. The ends were cut back, 3 bases at V and 10 bases at J, with 12 bases in the middle. This chain's CDR3 is CASSHWDKRAFF. DNA of the CDR3: TGCGCCAGCAGTCACTGGGACAAGAGAGCTTTCTTT.

The gene calls are TRBV20-1 and TRBJ2-1; TRBD2 agrees at 15 bases. This CDR3 region has 19 residues. Germline V gene sequence: CDR1 DFQATT, CDR2 SNEGSKA (reference sequence). Trimming removed 4 bases from V and 4 bases from J; junction bases left unmatched: 14. CDR3 residues: CSAILGLAGGVSPYNEQFF. The CDR3 coding sequence is TGCAGTGCTATCTTGGGACTAGCGGGAGGTGTCAGTCCGTACAATGAGCAGTTCTTC.

The chain carries TRBV6-5 and TRBJ1-1; D remains ambiguous. The CDR3 length is 12 residues. Trimming stripped 4 bases from V and 3 bases from J, with 6 bases between. Germline assignment: CDR1 MNHEY and CDR2 SVGAGI. This CDR3 reads CASSWMDTEAFF. DNA for the CDR3: TGTGCCAGCAGTTGGATGGACACTGAAGCTTTCTTT.

The chain employs TRBV2 and TRBJ2-7, with unresolved D. This CDR3 contains 13 residues. Germline CDR1 is SNHLY and CDR2 is FYNNEI. The V end was cut by 7 bases, the J end by 0 bases, with 10 bases between. The DNA of the CDR3 is TGTGCCAGCATTCCTTTCAGCTCCTACGAGCAGTACTTC. Translated: CASIPFSSYEQYF.

This chain links TRBV2 with TRBJ2-1, with 9 bases that match TRBD2. CDR1 is SNHLY, CDR2 FYNNEI, per germline. The V segment lost 8 bases and the J segment 1 base; nucleotides outside the gene matches: 6. The CDR3 runs 15 residues. CDR3 nucleotide sequence: TGTGCCAGCGGTCTTACTAGCGGGTCCTACAATGAGCAGTTCTTC. Its protein product is CASGLTSGSYNEQFF.

The chain uses TRBV11-2 and TRBJ2-5; 9 bases agree with TRBD2. The CDR3 loop spans 15 amino acids. The germline V gene has CDR1 SGHAT and CDR2 FQNNGV. The V and J ends lost 3 bases and 3 bases, in that order; junction bases with no gene match: 5. CDR3: CASSFSGSLEETQYF. Here the CDR3 DNA reads TGTGCCAGCAGCTTTAGCGGGAGTTTGGAAGAGACCCAGTACTTC.

This chain uses TRBV9 with TRBJ2-3; 8 bases agree with TRBD1. Unmatched junction bases numbered 5, after V lost 3 bases and J lost 2 bases. CDR1 is SGDLS and CDR2 is YYNGEE in the germline V gene. This CDR3 has 15 amino acids. Here the CDR3 reads CASSGGQEYTDTQYF. The DNA for the CDR3 is TGTGCCAGCAGCGGGGGACAGGAGTACACAGATACGCAGTATTTT. Variable domain in full (rest from reference TRBV9 and TRBJ2-3): DSGVTQTPKHLITATGQRVTLRCSPRSGDLSVYWYQQSLDQGLQFLIQYYNGEERAKGNILERFSAQQFPDLHSELNLSSLELGDSALYFCASSGGQEYTDTQYFGPGTRLTVL.

This clonotype occurred a few times. The chain recombines TRBV5-6 with TRBJ2-6; D is ambiguous. Looked up from germline, CDR1 is SGHDT and CDR2 is YYEEEE. There are 13 residues in the CDR3. V was cut by 5 bases and J by 5 bases, with 8 bases left in between. CDR3 DNA sequence: TGTGCCAGCAGGACGAACCGGGCCAACGTCCTGACTTTC. This translates into CASRTNRANVLTF.

This sequence joins TRBV5-5 and TRBJ2-3; possibly TRBD1 for D (5 bases). V dropped 4 bases and J dropped 2 bases, with 11 bases sitting between them. Germline V gene sequence: CDR1 SGHKS, CDR2 YYEKEE (reference sequence). CDR3 length: 14 residues. The CDR3 loop reads CASSAQQDTDTQYF. CDR3 DNA sequence: TGTGCCAGCAGCGCGCAACAGGACACAGATACGCAGTATTTT.

The chain combines TRBV27 with TRBJ2-7; no clear D. The CDR3 totals 13 residues. Germline-derived CDR1 and CDR2 are MNHEY and SMNVEV (reference sequence). V gave up 4 bases and J gave up 3 bases, with 10 bases separating them. CDR3 sequence: CASSYGLDYEQYF. The CDR3 region has the DNA TGTGCCAGCAGTTACGGGTTAGACTACGAGCAGTACTTC.

Only a few counts were recorded for this clonotype. The chain combines TRBV6-1 with TRBJ1-1, with 7 bases matching TRBD1. Unmatched junction bases numbered 5, after V lost 4 bases and J lost 3 bases. Germline CDR1 and CDR2: MNHNS and SASEGT. The CDR3 has 14 residues. For the CDR3, the DNA is TGTGCCAGCAGTGGGCGAACAGGGGACACTGAAGCTTTCTTT. Translated: CASSGRTGDTEAFF.

The rearrangement uses TRBV2 and TRBJ2-7; D unclear. Germline V gives CDR1 SNHLY, CDR2 FYNNEI. V lost 1 base to trimming and J lost 3 bases, with 1 base between them. The CDR3 contains 11 residues. CDR3 protein: CASSEVYEQYF. CDR3 nucleotides: TGTGCCAGCAGTGAAGTCTACGAGCAGTACTTC. Filled out from reference TRBV2 and TRBJ2-7, the complete variable domain reads EPEVTQTPSHQVTQMGQEVILRCVPISNHLYFYWYRQILGQKVEFLVSFYNNEISEKSEIFDDQFSVERPDGSNFTLKIRSTKLEDSAMYFCASSEVYEQYFGPGTRLTVT.

The J gene is TRBJ2-4, the V gene TRBV27; 9 bases are shared with TRBD2. V lost 6 bases to trimming and J lost 8 bases; unmatched junction nucleotides: 14. CDR3 length equals 16 residues. The germline V gene encodes CDR1 MNHEY and CDR2 SMNVEV (reference sequence). CDR3 DNA sequence: TGTGCCAGCAGCCCCGGCCCCGGGACTAGCTGGGACATTCAGTACTTC. This codes for CASSPGPGTSWDIQYF.

This clonotype appeared a few times. V gene TRBV6-1 combines with J gene TRBJ1-5, with 7 bases identical to TRBD1. Per the germline V gene, CDR1 is MNHNS and CDR2 is SASEGT. V shed 6 bases, J shed 5 bases, and the junction held 7 bases outside the gene matches. This CDR3 comprises 14 residues. CDR3 amino acids: CASRRQGRDQPQHF. The CDR3 region has the DNA TGTGCCAGCAGGAGACAGGGCCGGGATCAGCCCCAGCATTTT.

CDR3 amino acids: CASSHLGTYSNQPQHF. CDR3 in DNA: TGCGCCAGCAGTCACCTAGGAACCTATAGCAATCAGCCCCAGCATTTT. V usage is TRBV23-1 and J usage is TRBJ1-5; D gene unclear. TRBV23-1 is marked as an open reading frame, function uncertain. Between the trimmed V and J ends, which lost 3 bases and 0 bases, there was a span of 12 bases. This CDR3 region has 16 residues.

V is TRBV25-1 and J is TRBJ2-1, with 7 bases identical to TRBD2. The ends lost 0 bases at V and 10 bases at J; junction bases unmatched: 9. Germline V CDR1 and CDR2: MGHDK, SYGVNS. The CDR3 sequence is 15 residues long. The CDR3 loop reads CASSEYYGGSGEQFF. The CDR3 DNA is TGTGCCAGCAGTGAATATTACGGCGGGAGCGGGGAGCAGTTCTTC.

The chain couples TRBV5-1 to TRBJ2-7; 8 bases are a match to TRBD1. Germline V lookup: CDR1 SGHRS, CDR2 YFSETQ. The length of the CDR3 is 15 residues. Trimming removed 0 bases from V and 3 bases from J; junction bases left unmatched: 5. The CDR3 nucleotides read TGCGCCAGCAGCTTGGCCTCGGGACAGGTCTACGAGCAGTACTTC. This codes for CASSLASGQVYEQYF.

This chain uses TRBV4-2 with TRBJ2-3; 11 bases map to TRBD2. The CDR3 contains 20 residues. The germline V gene has CDR1 LGHNA and CDR2 YNFKEQ. V trimming: 0 bases; J trimming: 2 bases; junction bases outside the gene matches: 13. CDR3 DNA: TGTGCCAGCAGCCAAGACGGTCTAGCGGGAGGTCTCCAGCACACAGATACGCAGTATTTT. The encoded protein is CASSQDGLAGGLQHTDTQYF.

CDR3 region: CASSFGAKNIQYF. The CDR3 DNA sequence: TGTGCCAGCAGTTTCGGAGCCAAAAACATTCAGTACTTC. This rearrangement joins TRBV27 to TRBJ2-4; D remains unclear. Germline V lookup: CDR1 MNHEY, CDR2 SMNVEV (reference sequence). V lost 3 bases and J lost 0, with 3 bases in between. This CDR3 region has 13 residues.